The 17 T cell receptor beta chains presented below share a single source sample, sequenced in a study of vaccination and CD4 T cells after COVID-19. Treatment described: approximately 9-day PBMC culture with coronavirus spike peptide pools or control peptides (ViraFEST assay). Their antigens are not known. With the Oncomine TCR Beta short-read assay, DNA from cultured CD4+ T cells was sequenced. One entry per CDR3 protein, called by TCRdb with MiXCR from the PCR reads. There are about 14,000 distinct CDR3 sequences in the sample; less than 65% occur only once, and roughly 8.4% lies in the top ten. The specimen comprised CD4+ T cells from blood, cultured in vitro, sampled before SARS-CoV-2 vaccination. The receptor set was obtained from a human donor who had recovered from COVID-19.

J is TRBJ1-5 and V is TRBV20-1; 7 bases map to TRBD1. The CDR3 length is 14 residues. Trimming at V came to 4 bases and at J to 3 bases, leaving 6 bases not matched to a gene. Germline assignment: CDR1 DFQATT and CDR2 SNEGSKA (reference sequence). CDR3 nucleotides: TGCAGTGCTAATGGAGGGGGCATCAATCAGCCCCAGCATTTT. Translation: CSANGGGINQPQHF.

The chain uses TRBV25-1 and TRBJ1-1; D possibly corresponds to TRBD1 (6 bases). Germline values: CDR1 MGHDK, CDR2 SYGVNS. Between the trimmed V and J ends, which lost 7 bases and 0 bases, there was a span of 9 bases. The CDR3 sequence is 13 residues long. In DNA form, the CDR3 reads TGTGCCAGCACCGGGACAATGAACACTGAAGCTTTCTTT. Translating gives CASTGTMNTEAFF. Supplemented by reference TRBV25-1 and TRBJ1-1, the full variable domain reads EADIYQTPRYLVIGTGKKITLECSQTMGHDKMYWYQQDPGMELHLIHYSYGVNSTEKGDLSSESTVSRIRTEHFPLTLESARPSHTSQYLCASTGTMNTEAFFGQGTRLTVV.

This chain joins TRBV28 and TRBJ1-1; 10 nucleotides line up with TRBD1. The CDR3 extends over 18 amino acids. The germline gives CDR1 MDHEN, CDR2 SYDVKM. J lost 2 bases, V lost 2 bases, and 11 bases had no gene match. The CDR3 is CASSLPGTGVLRNTEAFF. The CDR3 nucleotides are TGTGCCAGCAGTTTACCCGGGACAGGGGTATTAAGAAACACTGAAGCTTTCTTT.

The table lists this clonotype with a few counts. V and J are TRBV19 and TRBJ1-5, with no clear D. The CDR3 spans 15 residues. The germline CDR1 and CDR2 sequences are LNHDA and SQIVND (reference sequence). The V end lost 4 bases, the J end lost 5 bases, and 15 bases lay between the germline ends. The CDR3 region is CASSNRVNKYQPQHF. CDR3 nucleotide sequence: TGTGCCAGTAGTAATCGTGTCAACAAATATCAGCCCCAGCATTTT.

The chain links TRBV11-2 to TRBJ2-5, with 8 bases fitting TRBD1. J lost 1 base, V lost 3 bases, and 4 bases had no gene match. Germline V gives CDR1 SGHAT, CDR2 FQNNGV. The length of the CDR3 is 15 residues. As DNA, the CDR3 is TGTGCCAGCAGCTTTTTACAGGGGGGCCAAGAGACCCAGTACTTC. Translated, it gives CASSFLQGGQETQYF.

The rearrangement joins TRBV20-1 to TRBJ1-1, with D perhaps TRBD1 (5 bases). This CDR3 contains 10 residues. Germline V gives CDR1 DFQATT, CDR2 SNEGSKA (reference sequence). CDR3 DNA: TGCAGGCCAAGGGGCACTGAAGCTTTCTTT. Residues: CRPRGTEAFF.

This chain connects TRBV2 to TRBJ1-6; 9 bases are a match to TRBD1. The CDR3 has 13 amino acids. V lost 5 bases, J lost 9 bases, and 2 bases stayed unmatched. Germline lookup yields CDR1 SNHLY and CDR2 FYNNEI. CDR3 sequence: CASSPGQGSPLHF. The CDR3 region has the DNA TGTGCCAGCAGTCCGGGACAGGGTTCACCCCTCCACTTT.

The CDR3 loop reads CSALTGTGRTNEQYF. The CDR3 DNA reads as TGCAGTGCTCTTACCGGGACAGGGAGGACTAACGAGCAGTACTTC. The chain employs TRBV20-1 and TRBJ2-7, with 9 bases identical to TRBD1. CDR3 length equals 15 residues. Trimming took 5 bases from V and 5 from J; bases not matched to a gene: 13. Germline values: CDR1 DFQATT, CDR2 SNEGSKA (reference sequence).

V gene TRBV29-1 combines with J gene TRBJ1-1; TRBD1 matches at 8 bases. Losses at the gene ends were 3 bases for V and 2 bases for J; bases not matched to a gene: 5. In germline, CDR1 is SQVTM, CDR2 ANQGSEA. This CDR3 region has 14 residues. Here the CDR3 reads CSVEQGAGNTEAFF. The CDR3 DNA reads as TGCAGCGTTGAGCAGGGGGCCGGTAACACTGAAGCTTTCTTT.

The table lists this clonotype with a few counts. The chain employs TRBV20-1 and TRBJ1-2; TRBD1 is a possible D gene (5 bases). The CDR3 consists of 12 residues. Per the germline V gene, CDR1 is DFQATT and CDR2 is SNEGSKA (reference sequence). Trimming left V 0 bases short and J 7 bases short, with 9 bases between. The CDR3, as DNA: TGCAGTGCTAGAGAATCCGGGACTGGCTACACCTTC. This sequence encodes CSARESGTGYTF.

The CDR3 DNA reads TGCAGTGCTAGAGAGAGGACAGGCGGCGAGGATCGGAGGCCCCAGCATTTT. It encodes CSARERTGGEDRRPQHF. The J gene is TRBJ1-5, the V gene TRBV20-1, with 7 positions matching TRBD1. After removal of 0 bases from V and 9 bases from J, the junction contained 17 bases not matched to a gene. The CDR3 loop spans 17 amino acids. The germline gives CDR1 DFQATT, CDR2 SNEGSKA (reference sequence).

The chain uses TRBV12-3 or TRBV12-4 and TRBJ1-5, with 8 bases that match TRBD1. CDR3 length equals 15 residues. V shed 6 bases, J shed 1 base, and the junction held 5 bases outside the gene matches. The CDR3 DNA reads TGTGCCAGCAGCACGAGGACAGGGAGCAATCAGCCCCAGCATTTT. Its translation is CASSTRTGSNQPQHF.

The V gene is TRBV19, the J gene TRBJ1-1; no definite D call. Germline V gene sequence: CDR1 LNHDA, CDR2 SQIVND (reference sequence). V was shortened by 4 bases and J by 7 bases, with 10 bases between the two germline ends. The CDR3 consists of 12 residues. The CDR3 DNA reads TGTGCCAGTAGTACGGGCGTAGGTGAAGCTTTCTTT. Its protein product is CASSTGVGEAFF.

The V gene is TRBV4-1, the J gene TRBJ1-3, with D possibly matching TRBD1 (6 bases). The V gene's germline CDR1 is MGHRA and CDR2 YSYEKL. This CDR3 has 14 residues. V lost 2 bases to trimming and J lost 1 base, with 6 bases between them. The CDR3 nucleotides read TGCGCCAGCAGCCAAAGGGGGTCTGGAAACACCATATATTTT. Translated: CASSQRGSGNTIYF.

The rearrangement joins TRBV20-1 to TRBJ1-1; no definite D call. Trimming shortened V by 1 base and J by 0 bases, and 9 bases separated the two germline ends. This CDR3 spans 14 amino acids. Germline V gives CDR1 DFQATT, CDR2 SNEGSKA (reference sequence). As DNA, the CDR3 is TGCAGTGCTAGAGCCCCGGGCCTGAACACTGAAGCTTTCTTT. It yields the protein CSARAPGLNTEAFF.

This chain connects TRBV6-5 to TRBJ1-2, with D hard to call. The CDR3 consists of 15 residues. V was shortened by 0 bases and J by 3 bases, with 11 bases between the two germline ends. The V gene's germline CDR1 is MNHEY and CDR2 SVGAGI. The CDR3 region has the DNA TGTGCCAGCAGTTACTCCTCCAGGATGGACTATGGCTACACCTTC. It encodes CASSYSSRMDYGYTF.

CDR3 nucleotide sequence: TGCAGTGCTAGACGATATAGCAATCAGCCCCAGCATTTT. This gives the protein CSARRYSNQPQHF. V and J are TRBV20-1 and TRBJ1-5; unclear D gene. CDR3 length equals 13 residues. Trimming pared 2 bases from V and 0 bases from J, leaving 5 bases between. Per the germline V gene, CDR1 is DFQATT and CDR2 is SNEGSKA (reference sequence).